Following are 22 T cell receptor beta chains from one sample sequenced in a study of blood T cell repertoires in COVID-19. Repertoires were generated with immunoSEQ multiplex PCR, while TCRdb's copy carries only in-frame clones and drops some. The table records hundreds of thousands of clones, approximately 90% of them present only once. The sequenced sample consisted of PBMCs or T cells enriched from blood (not recorded which). The receptors were sampled from a woman between 45 and 60 years old who had recovered from COVID-19.

This clone was counted only a few times. The V gene is TRBV4-3, the J gene TRBJ1-6; perhaps TRBD1 as D (5 bases). The germline V and J ends were trimmed by 0 bases and 5 bases, with 14 bases remaining between them. The CDR3 loop spans 17 amino acids. The germline gives CDR1 LGHNA, CDR2 YSLEER. The CDR3 DNA follows: TGCGCCAGCAGCCAAGACCCGGGACTGATCAATAATTCACCCCTCCACTTT. Translated: CASSQDPGLINNSPLHF.

V is TRBV6-5 and J is TRBJ1-5, with D tentatively TRBD1 (6 bases). CDR1 and CDR2 (germline): MNHEY, SVGAGI. CDR3 length: 14 residues. V lost 0 bases and J lost 6, with 9 bases in between. CDR3 protein: CASSYSRGGQPQHF. CDR3 DNA: TGTGCCAGCAGTTACTCGAGAGGGGGTCAGCCCCAGCATTTT.

This clone was found a few times. The J gene is TRBJ2-7, the V gene TRBV25-1, with D perhaps TRBD2 (6 bases). There are 14 residues in the CDR3. Germline-derived CDR1 and CDR2 are MGHDK and SYGVNS. V was trimmed by 4 bases and J by 6 bases, leaving 16 bases between them. As DNA, the CDR3 is TGTGCCAGCAGTGCTGCGGGAACTTTGATCGAGCAGTACTTC. Encoded protein: CASSAAGTLIEQYF.

The chain joins TRBV3-1 (or the pseudogene TRBV3-2) to TRBJ2-7; D may be TRBD1 (6 bases). Trimming took off 4 bases at V and 6 bases at J, with 13 bases between the two ends. Germline V gene sequence: CDR1 LGHDT, CDR2 YNNKEL (reference sequence). CDR3 length equals 13 residues. The CDR3 spells CASSPRTASEQYF. The CDR3 DNA follows: TGTGCCAGCAGCCCGAGGACAGCCTCCGAGCAGTACTTC.

This clone was detected once. The rearrangement links TRBV28 to TRBJ1-5, with 7 bases identical to TRBD1. The CDR3 spans 15 residues. CDR1 and CDR2 (germline): MDHEN, SYDVKM. The ends lost 6 bases at V and 4 bases at J; junction bases unmatched: 9. CDR3 bases: TGTGCCAGCAGCCCAGGAGGGGGCGGGAATCAGCCCCAGCATTTT. Translation gives CASSPGGGGNQPQHF.

CDR3 sequence: CATSAEIASPYNEQFF. The CDR3 DNA reads TGTGCCACCAGCGCCGAGATAGCGAGCCCCTACAATGAGCAGTTCTTC. The genes are TRBV15 and TRBJ2-1; a weak D match, TRBD2 (5 bases). The CDR3 totals 16 residues. V lost 5 bases to trimming and J lost 2 bases, with 16 bases between them. From germline, CDR1 is LNHNV and CDR2 YYDKDF (reference sequence).

A remark on this clone: An end of the junction differs from the germline gene, which may be a read error. This CDR3 is CTSRVLSIGELFF. The CDR3 bases are TGTACCAGCAGAGTCCTCTCTATCGGGGAGCTGTTTTTT. The chain employs TRBV27 and TRBJ2-2; D is ambiguous. Germline CDR1 is MNHEY and CDR2 is SMNVEV (reference sequence). The CDR3 has 13 residues.

The chain couples TRBV7-2 to TRBJ1-5; D call uncertain. The CDR3 is 15 residues long. CDR1 is SGHTA and CDR2 is FQGNSA in the germline V gene. V lost 7 bases and J 2 bases, leaving 15 bases between the germline ends. CDR3 in amino acids: CASTEGWGGNQPQHF. CDR3 in DNA: TGTGCCAGCACCGAGGGATGGGGTGGCAATCAGCCCCAGCATTTT.

V is TRBV5-1 and J is TRBJ1-5, with 9 nucleotides matching TRBD1. CDR1 SGHRS and CDR2 YFSETQ come from the germline V gene. This CDR3 is 14 amino acids long. V lost 4 bases to trimming and J lost 7 bases; unmatched junction nucleotides: 6. The CDR3 region has the DNA TGCGCCAGCAGCCCGGGACAGGGTGAACAGCCCCAGCATTTT. Protein: CASSPGQGEQPQHF.

The chain employs TRBV19 and TRBJ2-1; 11 positions match TRBD2. V dropped 1 base and J dropped 13; count of bases not matched to a gene: 9. The CDR3 has 15 residues. CDR1 and CDR2 from the germline V gene are LNHDA and SQIVND (reference sequence). CDR3 amino acids: CASSIGSGRGYTQFF. CDR3 DNA: TGTGCCAGTAGTATAGGTAGCGGGAGGGGTTACACTCAGTTCTTC.

The V gene is TRBV7-2, the J gene TRBJ1-2; 9 bases match TRBD1. This CDR3 has 15 amino acids. Germline V gives CDR1 SGHTA, CDR2 FQGNSA. With 4 bases clipped from V and 6 bases from J, the junction kept 9 bases outside the gene matches. The CDR3 coding sequence is TGTGCCAGCAGCTCAAGACCGGGACAGGGACATGGCTACACCTTC. Translating it yields CASSSRPGQGHGYTF.

This clone was found a few times. V usage is TRBV6-4 and J usage is TRBJ2-1; 9 nucleotides align to TRBD1. With V trimmed by 2 bases and J by 8 bases, 7 bases remained unmatched. Germline lookup yields CDR1 MRHNA and CDR2 SNTAGT. The CDR3 is 15 amino acids. CDR3 in amino acids: CASSDDSTGGHEQFF. The CDR3 coding sequence is TGTGCCAGCAGTGACGACTCCACAGGGGGCCATGAGCAGTTCTTC.

This rearrangement joins TRBV7-3 to TRBJ2-2; D is undetermined. CDR1 and CDR2 from the germline V gene are SGHTA and FQGTGA. Between the trimmed V and J ends, which lost 2 bases and 1 base, there was a span of 8 bases. The CDR3 runs 15 residues. CDR3 coding DNA: TGTGCCAGCAGCTTAGCGCACAGGAACACCGGGGAGCTGTTTTTT. Translating it yields CASSLAHRNTGELFF.

The V gene is TRBV2, the J gene TRBJ2-3; 7 nucleotides align to TRBD2. CDR1 is SNHLY and CDR2 is FYNNEI in the germline V gene. The CDR3 length is 14 residues. The J segment lost 4 bases and the V segment lost 4 bases, leaving 5 bases of the junction unmatched. The CDR3 sequence: CASSGTTSPDTQYF. The CDR3, as DNA: TGTGCCAGCAGTGGGACGACTAGCCCAGATACGCAGTATTTT.

The chain combines TRBV7-2 with TRBJ2-2, with D maybe TRBD1 (6 bases). The V gene lost 5 bases and the J gene lost 5 bases, with 15 bases spanning the gap. Germline CDR1 is SGHTA and CDR2 is FQGNSA. The CDR3 spans 15 residues. The CDR3 region is CASSNYRVSTGELFF. In DNA, the CDR3 is TGTGCCAGCAGCAACTACAGGGTATCAACCGGGGAGCTGTTTTTT.

The CDR3 loop is CASSFWGVNTEAFF. In DNA, the CDR3 is TGTGCCAGCAGTTTTTGGGGGGTGAACACTGAAGCTTTCTTT. This rearrangement joins TRBV28 to TRBJ1-1, with a tentative D call TRBD1 (5 bases). V was trimmed by 3 bases and J by 0 bases, leaving 8 bases between them. Germline CDR1 reads MDHEN; CDR2 reads SYDVKM. This CDR3 contains 14 residues.

The chain links TRBV6-2 or TRBV6-3 to TRBJ1-1; a weak D match, TRBD1 (6 bases). Trimming took off 2 bases at V and 1 base at J, with 11 bases between the two ends. The CDR3 sequence is 15 residues long. Per the germline V gene, CDR1 is MNHEY and CDR2 is SVGEGT. The DNA for the CDR3 is TGTGCCAGCAGTTACATTAAAGGGGGGAACACTGAAGCTTTCTTT. Its translation: CASSYIKGGNTEAFF.

The rearrangement links TRBV4-3 to TRBJ1-2; 8 nucleotides align to TRBD1. There are 14 residues in the CDR3. Germline trimming cut 0 bases from V and 14 bases from J; bases unmatched to any gene: 11. Germline values: CDR1 LGHNA, CDR2 YSLEER. The CDR3 nucleotides are TGCGCCAGCAGCCAAGATGGAGGCCGGACAGGGTCAACCTTC. Its protein product is CASSQDGGRTGSTF.

This clone was seen only once. The V call is TRBV6-2 or TRBV6-3, the J call TRBJ1-5; no reliable D call. This CDR3 has 15 residues. Trimming cost V 5 bases and J 3 bases, with 14 bases left between them. CDR1 MNHEY and CDR2 SVGEGT come from the germline V gene. The CDR3 is CASSAGRTSNQPQHF. In DNA, the CDR3 is TGTGCCAGCAGTGCAGGACGGACTTCCAATCAGCCCCAGCATTTT.

The chain is built from TRBV6-6 and TRBJ1-1; D gene uncertain. The CDR3 is made up of 10 amino acids. The V end lost 5 bases, the J end lost 11 bases, and 9 bases lay between the germline ends. The germline CDR1 and CDR2 sequences are MNHNY and SVGAGI (reference sequence). DNA for the CDR3: TGTGCCAGCAGTGGCTCTTCCGCTTTCTTT. This translates into CASSGSSAFF.

The sample holds one count of this clone. The chain links TRBV28 to TRBJ1-1; TRBD1 aligns across 9 bases. Germline V CDR1 and CDR2: MDHEN, SYDVKM. The CDR3 is 14 amino acids. V dropped 8 bases and J dropped 2; count of bases not matched to a gene: 6. Here the CDR3 reads CASFWTGANTEAFF. The CDR3, as DNA: TGTGCCAGCTTTTGGACAGGGGCAAACACTGAAGCTTTCTTT.

This clone showed up just a few times. V gene TRBV5-4 combines with J gene TRBJ2-1, with D possibly being TRBD2 (5 bases). The CDR3 runs 15 residues. V lost 0 bases, J lost 1 base, and 8 bases lay in between. In germline, CDR1 is SGHNT, CDR2 YYREEE (reference sequence). The CDR3 sequence is CASSLGGMSYNEQFF. CDR3 in DNA: TGTGCCAGCAGCTTGGGAGGGATGTCCTACAATGAGCAGTTCTTC.